This T cell receptor (beta chain) was obtained from a study of tissue T cells after allogeneic stem cell transplantation. The CDR3 is 13 amino acids. V lost 6 bases and J 3 bases, leaving 12 bases between the germline ends. The table came from immunoSEQ multiplex PCR; TCRdb's copy has only in-frame clones and leaves some out. This sample has about 6,300 clones, with about three quarters found just once. This material consisted of tissue from the rectum, taken at autopsy. This chain connects TRBV6-7 to TRBJ2-7; possibly TRBD2 for D (5 bases). TRBV6-7 has ORF status, its function being uncertain. The receptor's source is a woman aged 18-50 years with breast cancer. The chain's CDR3 is CASRSGPLYEQYF. In DNA, the CDR3 is TGTGCCAGCAGGAGCGGACCCCTCTACGAGCAGTACTTC.